A selection of T cell receptor beta chains follows, all from one sample in a study of blood T cell repertoires in COVID-19. Libraries were prepared by immunoSEQ multiplex PCR; TCRdb keeps only in-frame clonotypes and omits some of them. The top ten hold 3.5% of the sample, which has about 60,000 clones, over 75% seen once. What was sequenced was peripheral blood. The receptors here all came from a man aged 50-60 years with active COVID-19. The CDR3 runs from the conserved cysteine through the conserved F or W. D genes are given only for firm matches. Rows may omit the clone size; those that give it use once, few, many or a size class.

D: .; size: .; J: TRBJ2-2; V: TRBV11-3; CDR3: CASSTTGELFF; DNA: TGTGCCAGCAGCACAACCGGGGAGCTGTTTTTT
D: TRBD2; size: once; J: TRBJ2-2; V: TRBV9; CDR3: CASSVESGGTGELFF; DNA: TGTGCCAGCAGCGTAGAGAGCGGGGGCACCGGGGAGCTGTTTTTT
D: TRBD2; size: .; J: TRBJ2-1; V: TRBV15; CDR3: CATRDRLANNEQFF; DNA: TGTGCCACCAGAGACCGACTAGCCAACAATGAGCAGTTCTTC
D: TRBD1; size: .; J: TRBJ2-3; V: TRBV4-2; CDR3: CASSPLGGTSFDTQYF; DNA: TGTGCCAGCAGCCCCCTAGGGGGCACCTCTTTCGATACGCAGTATTTT
D: TRBD1; size: .; J: TRBJ1-1; V: TRBV5-1; CDR3: CASSLRQGGMTEAFF; DNA: TGCGCCAGCAGCCTACGACAGGGGGGGATGACTGAAGCTTTCTTT
D: .; size: .; J: TRBJ1-3; V: TRBV3-1/TRBV3-2; CDR3: CASSQGPLLTGSGNTIYF; DNA: TGTGCCAGCAGCCAAGGACCGCTATTAACGGGCTCTGGAAACACCATATATTTT
D: TRBD1; size: once; J: TRBJ1-6; V: TRBV30; CDR3: CAWRTGQPNSPLHF; DNA: TGTGCCTGGAGAACGGGACAGCCGAATTCACCCCTCCACTTT
D: .; size: .; J: TRBJ1-5; V: TRBV6-5; CDR3: CASSQPRVSNQPQHF; DNA: TGTGCCAGCAGCCAACCGAGGGTCAGCAATCAGCCCCAGCATTTT
D: .; size: .; J: TRBJ2-1; V: TRBV2; CDR3: CASSTGYNEQFF; DNA: TGTGCCAGCAGTACAGGGTACAATGAGCAGTTCTTC
D: TRBD1; size: once; J: TRBJ2-7; V: TRBV25-1; CDR3: CASSGGGQTVTYEQYF; DNA: TGTGCCAGCAGTGGTGGGGGACAGACCGTTACCTACGAGCAGTACTTC
D: TRBD2; size: .; J: TRBJ2-3; V: TRBV30; CDR3: CAWSPGLDTDTQYF; DNA: TGTGCCTGGAGTCCGGGACTAGACACAGATACGCAGTATTTT
D: TRBD1; size: .; J: TRBJ2-2; V: TRBV7-8; CDR3: CASSLRTGARTGELFF; DNA: TGTGCCAGCAGCCTCCGGACAGGCGCAAGAACCGGGGAGCTGTTTTTT
D: TRBD1; size: .; J: TRBJ2-7; V: TRBV6-5; CDR3: CASRLGTGGIEQYF; DNA: TGTGCCAGCAGGCTCGGGACAGGGGGAATTGAGCAGTACTTC
D: TRBD2; size: .; J: TRBJ2-5; V: TRBV7-2; CDR3: CASSLASASGGGTQYF; DNA: TGTGCCAGCAGCTTAGCGAGCGCTAGCGGGGGCGGGACCCAGTACTTC
D: .; size: .; J: TRBJ2-5; V: TRBV7-8; CDR3: CASSWSRALQETQYF; DNA: TGTGCCAGCAGCTGGTCGAGAGCGCTCCAAGAGACCCAGTACTTC
D: TRBD1; size: .; J: TRBJ2-7; V: TRBV13; CDR3: CASSKQGGYYEQYF; DNA: TGTGCCAGCAGCAAACAGGGGGGATACTACGAGCAGTACTTC
D: .; size: .; J: TRBJ2-7; V: TRBV5-4; CDR3: CASSLGGGAGLSWEQYF; DNA: TGTGCCAGCAGCTTAGGTGGGGGGGCCGGATTATCGTGGGAGCAGTACTTC